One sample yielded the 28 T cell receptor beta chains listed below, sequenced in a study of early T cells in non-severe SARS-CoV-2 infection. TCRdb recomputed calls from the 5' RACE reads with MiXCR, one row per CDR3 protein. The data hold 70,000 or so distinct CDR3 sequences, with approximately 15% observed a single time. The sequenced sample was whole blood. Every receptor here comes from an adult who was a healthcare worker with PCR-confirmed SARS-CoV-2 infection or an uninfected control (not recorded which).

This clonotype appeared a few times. CDR3 coding DNA: TGTGCCACCAGCAGAGCTCTCGGCGGCTATGGCTACACCTTC. Its protein product is CATSRALGGYGYTF. V is TRBV15 and J is TRBJ1-2; D is undetermined. The V end lost 1 base, the J end lost 4 bases, and 10 bases lay between the germline ends. Per germline, CDR1 LNHNV and CDR2 YYDKDF (reference sequence). The CDR3 extends over 14 amino acids.

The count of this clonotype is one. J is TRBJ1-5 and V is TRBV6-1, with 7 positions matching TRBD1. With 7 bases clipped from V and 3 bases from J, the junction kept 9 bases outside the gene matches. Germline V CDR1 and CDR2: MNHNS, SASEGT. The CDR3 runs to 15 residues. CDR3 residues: CASKITGVINQPQHF. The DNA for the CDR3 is TGTGCCAGCAAAATTACAGGGGTTATCAATCAGCCCCAGCATTTT.

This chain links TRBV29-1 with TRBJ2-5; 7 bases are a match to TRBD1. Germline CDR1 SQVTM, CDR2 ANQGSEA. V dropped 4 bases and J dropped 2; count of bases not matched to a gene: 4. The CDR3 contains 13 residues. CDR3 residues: CSVGTGGQETQYF. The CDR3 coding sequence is TGCAGCGTTGGGACAGGCGGGCAAGAGACCCAGTACTTC. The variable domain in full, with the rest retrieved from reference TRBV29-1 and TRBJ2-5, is SAVISQKPSRDICQRGTSLTIQCQVDSQVTMMFWYRQQPGQSLTLIATANQGSEATYESGFVIDKFPISRPNLTFSTLTVSNMSPEDSSIYLCSVGTGGQETQYFGPGTRLLVL.

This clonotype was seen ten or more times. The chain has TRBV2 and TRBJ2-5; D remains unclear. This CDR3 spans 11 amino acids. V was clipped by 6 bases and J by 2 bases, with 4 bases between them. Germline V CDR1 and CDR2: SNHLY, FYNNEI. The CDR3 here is CASRGQETQYF. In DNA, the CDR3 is TGTGCCAGCAGGGGGCAAGAGACCCAGTACTTC.

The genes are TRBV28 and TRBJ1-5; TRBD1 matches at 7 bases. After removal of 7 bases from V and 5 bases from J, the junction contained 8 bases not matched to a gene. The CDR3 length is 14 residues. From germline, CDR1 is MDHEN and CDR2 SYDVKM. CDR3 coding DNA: TGTGCCAGCAAGCTCCGGGACAGACATCAGCCCCAGCATTTT. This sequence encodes CASKLRDRHQPQHF.

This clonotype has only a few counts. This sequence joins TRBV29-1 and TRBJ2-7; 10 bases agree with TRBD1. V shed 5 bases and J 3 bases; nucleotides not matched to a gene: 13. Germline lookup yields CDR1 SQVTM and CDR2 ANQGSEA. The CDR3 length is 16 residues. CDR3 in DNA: TGCAGCGTTCGCACCCGGGGACAGGGGCCCTTCTACGAGCAGTACTTC. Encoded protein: CSVRTRGQGPFYEQYF.

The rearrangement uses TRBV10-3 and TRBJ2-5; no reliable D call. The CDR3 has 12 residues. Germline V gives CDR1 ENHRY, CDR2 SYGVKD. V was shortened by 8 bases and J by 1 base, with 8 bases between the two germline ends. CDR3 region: CAISWGQETQYF. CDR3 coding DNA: TGTGCCATCTCTTGGGGCCAAGAGACCCAGTACTTC.

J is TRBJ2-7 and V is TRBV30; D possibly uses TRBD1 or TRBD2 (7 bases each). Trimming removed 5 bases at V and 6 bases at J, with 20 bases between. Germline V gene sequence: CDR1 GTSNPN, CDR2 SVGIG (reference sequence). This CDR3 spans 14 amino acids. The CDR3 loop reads CAWRYPQGGGEQYF. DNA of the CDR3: TGTGCCTGGCGTTACCCTCAGGGGGGGGGCGAGCAGTACTTC.

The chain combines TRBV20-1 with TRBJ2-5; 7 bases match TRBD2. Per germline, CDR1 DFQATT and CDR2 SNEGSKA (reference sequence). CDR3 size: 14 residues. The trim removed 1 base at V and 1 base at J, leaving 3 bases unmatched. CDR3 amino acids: CSARVAGVQETQYF. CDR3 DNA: TGCAGTGCTAGAGTGGCGGGGGTCCAAGAGACCCAGTACTTC.

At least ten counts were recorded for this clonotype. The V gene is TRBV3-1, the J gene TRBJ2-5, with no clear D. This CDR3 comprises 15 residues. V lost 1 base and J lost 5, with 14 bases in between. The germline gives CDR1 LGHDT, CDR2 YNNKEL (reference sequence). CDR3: CASSQAPSYSETQYF. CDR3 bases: TGTGCCAGCAGCCAAGCTCCCTCGTATTCGGAGACCCAGTACTTC.

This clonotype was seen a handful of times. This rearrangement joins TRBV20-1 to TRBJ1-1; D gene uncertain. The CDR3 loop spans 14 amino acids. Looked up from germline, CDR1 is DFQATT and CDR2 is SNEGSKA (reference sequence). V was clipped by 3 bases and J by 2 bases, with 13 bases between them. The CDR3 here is CSASTDLLNTEAFF. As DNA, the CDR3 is TGCAGTGCTAGTACGGACCTTCTTAACACTGAAGCTTTCTTT.

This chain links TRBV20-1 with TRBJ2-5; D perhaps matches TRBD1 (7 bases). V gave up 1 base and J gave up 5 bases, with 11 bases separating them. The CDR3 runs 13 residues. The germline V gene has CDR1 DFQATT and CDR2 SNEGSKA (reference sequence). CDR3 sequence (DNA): TGCAGTGCTAGAGTGCCAGGGGGGGAGACCCAGTACTTC. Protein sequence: CSARVPGGETQYF.

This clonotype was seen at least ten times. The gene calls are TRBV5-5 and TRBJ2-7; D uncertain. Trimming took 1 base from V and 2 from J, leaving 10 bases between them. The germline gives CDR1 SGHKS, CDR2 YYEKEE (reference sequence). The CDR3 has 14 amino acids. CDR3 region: CASSLTDLAYEQYF. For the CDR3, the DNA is TGTGCCAGCAGCTTGACGGACCTTGCCTACGAGCAGTACTTC.

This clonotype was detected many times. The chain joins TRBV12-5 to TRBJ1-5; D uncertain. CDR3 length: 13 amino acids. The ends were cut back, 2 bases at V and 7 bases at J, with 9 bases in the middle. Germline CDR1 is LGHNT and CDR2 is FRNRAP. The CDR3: CASGLSKGQPQHF. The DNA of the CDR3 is TGTGCTAGTGGTTTGTCCAAAGGGCAGCCCCAGCATTTT.

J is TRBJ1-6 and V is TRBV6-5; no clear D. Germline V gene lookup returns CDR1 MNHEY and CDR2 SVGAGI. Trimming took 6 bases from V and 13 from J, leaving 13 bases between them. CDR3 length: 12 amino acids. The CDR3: CASSPGLRPLHF. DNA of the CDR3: TGTGCCAGCAGCCCGGGCCTTCGGCCCCTCCACTTT.

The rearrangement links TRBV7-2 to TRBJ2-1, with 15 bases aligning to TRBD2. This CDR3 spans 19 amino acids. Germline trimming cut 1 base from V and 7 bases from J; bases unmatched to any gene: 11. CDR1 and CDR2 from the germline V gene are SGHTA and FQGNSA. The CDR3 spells CASSLVLGLAGGQGNEQFF. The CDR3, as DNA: TGTGCCAGCAGCTTAGTCTTAGGACTAGCGGGGGGGCAGGGAAATGAGCAGTTCTTC.

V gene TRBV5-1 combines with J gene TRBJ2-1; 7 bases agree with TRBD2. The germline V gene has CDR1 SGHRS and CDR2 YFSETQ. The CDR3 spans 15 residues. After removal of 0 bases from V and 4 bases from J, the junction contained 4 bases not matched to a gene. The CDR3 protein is CASSLASGVYNEQFF. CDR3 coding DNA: TGCGCCAGCAGCTTGGCCAGCGGGGTTTACAATGAGCAGTTCTTC. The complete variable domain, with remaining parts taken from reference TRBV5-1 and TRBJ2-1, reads KAGVTQTPRYLIKTRGQQVTLSCSPISGHRSVSWYQQTPGQGLQFLFEYFSETQRNKGNFPGRFSGRQFSNSRSEMNVSTLELGDSALYLCASSLASGVYNEQFFGPGTRLTVL.

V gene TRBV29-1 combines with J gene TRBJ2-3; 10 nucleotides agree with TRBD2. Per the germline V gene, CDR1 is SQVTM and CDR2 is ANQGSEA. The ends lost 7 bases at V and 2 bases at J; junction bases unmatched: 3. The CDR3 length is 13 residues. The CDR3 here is CSATSGATDTQYF. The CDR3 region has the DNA TGCAGCGCTACTAGCGGGGCCACAGATACGCAGTATTTT.

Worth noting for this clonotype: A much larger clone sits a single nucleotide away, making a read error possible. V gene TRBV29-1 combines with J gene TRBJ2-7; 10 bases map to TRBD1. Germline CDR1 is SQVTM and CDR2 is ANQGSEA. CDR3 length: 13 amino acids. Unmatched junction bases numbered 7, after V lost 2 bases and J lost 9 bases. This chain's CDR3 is CSVEQDRGSGQYF. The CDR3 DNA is TGCAGCGTTGAACAGGACAGGGGGTCAGGGCAGTACTTC.

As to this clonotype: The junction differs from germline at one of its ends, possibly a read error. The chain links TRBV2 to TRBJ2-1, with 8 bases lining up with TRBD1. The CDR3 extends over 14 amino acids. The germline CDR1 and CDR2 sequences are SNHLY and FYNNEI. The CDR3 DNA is TGTGCCAGCAGTGAAGCGGGACAGGCGGTAGTAATTGCCTTC. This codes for CASSEAGQAVVIAF.

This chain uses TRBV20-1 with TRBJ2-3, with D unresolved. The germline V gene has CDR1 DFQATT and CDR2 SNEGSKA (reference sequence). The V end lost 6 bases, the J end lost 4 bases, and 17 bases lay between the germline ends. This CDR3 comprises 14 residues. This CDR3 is CSAAAVFRPDTQYF. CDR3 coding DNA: TGCAGTGCCGCTGCCGTATTTAGGCCAGATACGCAGTATTTT.

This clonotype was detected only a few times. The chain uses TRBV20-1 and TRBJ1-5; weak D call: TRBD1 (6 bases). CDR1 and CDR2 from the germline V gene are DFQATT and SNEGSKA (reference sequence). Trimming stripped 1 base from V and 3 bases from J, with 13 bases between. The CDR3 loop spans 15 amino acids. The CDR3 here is CSARGRTEDNQPQHF. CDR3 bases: TGCAGTGCTAGAGGCCGGACAGAGGACAATCAGCCCCAGCATTTT.

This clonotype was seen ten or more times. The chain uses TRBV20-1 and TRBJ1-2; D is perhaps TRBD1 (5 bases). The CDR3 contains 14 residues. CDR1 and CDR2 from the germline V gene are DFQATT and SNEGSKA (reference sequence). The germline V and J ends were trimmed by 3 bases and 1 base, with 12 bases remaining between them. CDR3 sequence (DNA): TGCAGTGCTAGTGAGGGGAACTATAACTATGGCTACACCTTC. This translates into CSASEGNYNYGYTF.

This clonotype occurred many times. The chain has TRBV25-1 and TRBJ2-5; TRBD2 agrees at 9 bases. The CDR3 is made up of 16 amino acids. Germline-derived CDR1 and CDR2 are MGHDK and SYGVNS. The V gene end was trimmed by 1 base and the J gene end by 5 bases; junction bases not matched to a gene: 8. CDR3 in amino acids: CASSEFGTSPGETQYF. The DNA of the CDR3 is TGTGCCAGCAGTGAATTCGGGACTAGCCCGGGGGAGACCCAGTACTTC. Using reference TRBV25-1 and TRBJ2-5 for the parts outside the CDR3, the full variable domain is EADIYQTPRYLVIGTGKKITLECSQTMGHDKMYWYQQDPGMELHLIHYSYGVNSTEKGDLSSESTVSRIRTEHFPLTLESARPSHTSQYLCASSEFGTSPGETQYFGPGTRLLVL.

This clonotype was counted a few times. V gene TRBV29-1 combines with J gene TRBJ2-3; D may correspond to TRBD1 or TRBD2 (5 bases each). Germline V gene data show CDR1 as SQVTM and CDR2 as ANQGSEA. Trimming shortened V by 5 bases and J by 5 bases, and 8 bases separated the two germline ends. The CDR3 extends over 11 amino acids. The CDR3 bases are TGCAGCGTTCCTGGGGGAGATACGCAGTATTTT. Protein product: CSVPGGDTQYF.

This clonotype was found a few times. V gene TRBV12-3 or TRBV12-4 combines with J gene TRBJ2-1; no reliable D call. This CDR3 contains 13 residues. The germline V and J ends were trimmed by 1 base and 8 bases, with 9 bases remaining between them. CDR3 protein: CASSLGPRDEQFF. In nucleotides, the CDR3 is TGTGCCAGCAGTTTAGGGCCTAGGGATGAGCAGTTCTTC.

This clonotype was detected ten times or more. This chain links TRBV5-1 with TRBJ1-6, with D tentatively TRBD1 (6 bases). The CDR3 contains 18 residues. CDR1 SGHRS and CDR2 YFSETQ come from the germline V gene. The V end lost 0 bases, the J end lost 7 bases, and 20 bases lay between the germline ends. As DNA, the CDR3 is TGCGCCAGCAGCTTGGAGCCGCTCGGGAGGGGGGCAAATTCACCCCTCCACTTT. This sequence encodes CASSLEPLGRGANSPLHF.

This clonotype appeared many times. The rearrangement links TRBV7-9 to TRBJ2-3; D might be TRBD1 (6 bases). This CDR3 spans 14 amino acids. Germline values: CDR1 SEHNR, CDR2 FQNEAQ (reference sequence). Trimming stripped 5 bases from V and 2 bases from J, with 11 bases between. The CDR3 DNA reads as TGTGCCAGCAGCACAGGGTTGGACACAGATACGCAGTATTTT. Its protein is CASSTGLDTDTQYF.